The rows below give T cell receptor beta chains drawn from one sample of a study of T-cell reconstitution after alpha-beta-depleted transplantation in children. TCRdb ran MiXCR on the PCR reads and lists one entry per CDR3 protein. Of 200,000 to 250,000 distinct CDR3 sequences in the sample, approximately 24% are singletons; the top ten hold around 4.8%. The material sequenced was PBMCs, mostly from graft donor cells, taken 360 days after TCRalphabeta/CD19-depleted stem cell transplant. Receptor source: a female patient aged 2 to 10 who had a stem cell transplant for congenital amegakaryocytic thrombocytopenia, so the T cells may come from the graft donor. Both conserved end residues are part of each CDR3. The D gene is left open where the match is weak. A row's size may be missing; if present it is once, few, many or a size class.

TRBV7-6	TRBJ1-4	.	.	TGTGCCAGCAGCTTAGTTCAGGGGAAAATAAGTAGCCTTAAACTGTTTTTT	CASSLVQGKISSLKLFF
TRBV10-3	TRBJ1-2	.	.	TGTGCCATCAAGAAAGGGGTGCTCTATGGCTACACCTTC	CAIKKGVLYGYTF
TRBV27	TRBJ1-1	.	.	TGTGCCAGCGGTCGACCCTTCCCTGAAGCTTTCTTT	CASGRPFPEAFF
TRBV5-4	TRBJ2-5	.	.	TGTGCCAGCAGCTTGAGGTCGTCCCGGGGGAGAGAGACCCAGTACTTC	CASSLRSSRGRETQYF
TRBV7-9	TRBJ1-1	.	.	TGTGCCAGCAGCGTGATTCGGACTGAAGCTTTCTTT	CASSVIRTEAFF
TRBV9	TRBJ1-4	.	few	TGTGCCAGCAGTCGTGTTGCAACTAATGAAAAACTGTTTTTT	CASSRVATNEKLFF
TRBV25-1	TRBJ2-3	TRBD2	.	TGTGCCAGCAGCGTCCGGGGGGGCCCAGATACGCAGTATTTT	CASSVRGGPDTQYF
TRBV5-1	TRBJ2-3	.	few	TGCGCCAGCAGCTTGGATATTTCAGGGGTCGGCACAGATACGCAGTATTTT	CASSLDISGVGTDTQYF
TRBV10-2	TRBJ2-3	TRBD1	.	TGCGCCAGCAGTGGACAGGGCAGGCAGTATTTT	CASSGQGRQYF
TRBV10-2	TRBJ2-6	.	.	TGCGCCAGCAGTGAGCCGCAGGGCGGCCCCTCTGGGGCCAACGTCCTGACTTTC	CASSEPQGGPSGANVLTF
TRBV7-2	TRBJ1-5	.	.	TGTGCCAGCAGCTGGGGGGTCCGGGATCAGCCCCAGCATTTT	CASSWGVRDQPQHF
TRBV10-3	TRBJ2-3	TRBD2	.	TGTGCCATCAGTGGCATTAGCGGGGGAAGCACAGATACGCAGTATTTT	CAISGISGGSTDTQYF
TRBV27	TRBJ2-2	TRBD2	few	TGTGCCAGCAGTTTATCGATACAGGCGGGGGGTCACACCGGGGAGCTGTTTTTT	CASSLSIQAGGHTGELFF
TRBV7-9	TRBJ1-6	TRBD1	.	TGTGCCAGCAGCTCAGACAGGGAGAGTAATTCACCCCTCCACTTT	CASSSDRESNSPLHF
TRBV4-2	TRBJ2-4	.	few	TGTGCCAGCAGCCCCCGGCTCCAGGGCTCTAACATTCAGTACTTC	CASSPRLQGSNIQYF
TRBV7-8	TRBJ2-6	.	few	TGTGCCAGCAGCTTAAAAGGTGGAAACTCTGGGGCCAACGTCCTGACTTTC	CASSLKGGNSGANVLTF
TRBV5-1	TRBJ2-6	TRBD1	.	TGCGCCAGCAGCTTGTACCCTATTACAGGGGGCGGAGGGGCCAACGTCCTGACTTTC	CASSLYPITGGGGANVLTF
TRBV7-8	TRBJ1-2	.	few	TGTGCCAGCAGCTTAGGGACAGCAATCTATGGCTACACCTTC	CASSLGTAIYGYTF
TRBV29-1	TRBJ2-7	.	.	TGCAGCGGGACTGTCTCCGGCGAGCAGTACTTC	CSGTVSGEQYF
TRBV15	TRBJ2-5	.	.	TGTGCCACCAGCAGAGATGGTTACTACCAAGAGACCCAGTACTTC	CATSRDGYYQETQYF
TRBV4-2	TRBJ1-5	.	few	TGTGCCAGCAGCCAAGACGGCAGGGGCTATCAGCCCCAGCATTTT	CASSQDGRGYQPQHF
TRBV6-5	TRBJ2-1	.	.	TGTGCCAGCAGTTACTCAGGGGGGGGTGGCTCCTACAATGAGCAGTTCTTC	CASSYSGGGGSYNEQFF
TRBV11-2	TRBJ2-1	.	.	TGTGCCAGCAATCGGGGTAGCGGAGCAAGTGAGCAGTTCTTC	CASNRGSGASEQFF
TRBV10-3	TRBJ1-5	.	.	TGTGCCATCAGTGAGTCTAACGTCGCGTATAGCAATCAGCCCCAGCATTTT	CAISESNVAYSNQPQHF
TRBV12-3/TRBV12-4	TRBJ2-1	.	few	TGTGCCAGCAGTGTTCCCCGAGCTTTGGTAACTCATGAGCAGTTCTTC	CASSVPRALVTHEQFF
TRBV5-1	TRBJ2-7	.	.	TGCGCCAGCAGCTTGGGATCGACAGAAGCCTACGAGCAGTACTTC	CASSLGSTEAYEQYF
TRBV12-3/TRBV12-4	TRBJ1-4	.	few	TGTGCCAGCAGTTACCTCACAGGGAGCGGTGAAAAACTGTTTTTT	CASSYLTGSGEKLFF
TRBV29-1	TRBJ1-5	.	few	TGCAGCGTGGTGGGTGGGAGCAATCAGCCCCAGCATTTT	CSVVGGSNQPQHF
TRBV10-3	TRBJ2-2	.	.	TGTGCCATCAGTGATGGCAGGGGGAACACCGGGGAGCTGTTTTTT	CAISDGRGNTGELFF
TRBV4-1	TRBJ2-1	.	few	TGCGCCAGCAGCCCCCCGTCAGAGCTAAGCTCCTACAATGAGCAGTTCTTC	CASSPPSELSSYNEQFF
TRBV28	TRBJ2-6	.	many	TGTGCCAGCAGTATCCGGACACTAAATAACGTCCTGACTTTC	CASSIRTLNNVLTF
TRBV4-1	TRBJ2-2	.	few	TGCGCCAGCAGCCTCCATACCTTTGGGGGTAGCACCGGGGAGCTGTTTTTT	CASSLHTFGGSTGELFF
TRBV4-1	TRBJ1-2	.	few	TGCGCCAGCAGCCAAGATGGGCGGAGGTATGGCTACACCTTC	CASSQDGRRYGYTF
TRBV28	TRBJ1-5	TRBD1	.	TGTGCCAGCAGTTGGCAAGGACAGGGGAATCAGCCCCAGCATTTT	CASSWQGQGNQPQHF
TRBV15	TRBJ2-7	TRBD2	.	TGTGCCACCAGCAATGGACTAGCGGGAGGCCACGAGCAGTACTTC	CATSNGLAGGHEQYF
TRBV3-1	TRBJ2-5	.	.	TGTGCCAGCAGCCGTGGGTCGCGAGAGACCCAGTACTTC	CASSRGSRETQYF
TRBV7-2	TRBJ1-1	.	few	TGTGCCAGCAGCTTATGGTCCCAGATAGGAGCTTTCTTT	CASSLWSQIGAFF
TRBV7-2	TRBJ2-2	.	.	TGTGCCAGCAGCTTAGCCCCAGCGGGTCCCTCCGGGGAGCTGTTTTTT	CASSLAPAGPSGELFF
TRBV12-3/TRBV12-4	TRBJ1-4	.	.	TGTGCCAGCAGTTTCCTAGGGGGGAGTGAAAAACTGTTTTTT	CASSFLGGSEKLFF
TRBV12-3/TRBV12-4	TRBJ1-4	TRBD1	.	TGTGCCAGCAGTCCCGGGACAGGACCAACTAATGAAAAACTGTTTTTT	CASSPGTGPTNEKLFF
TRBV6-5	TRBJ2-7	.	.	TGTGCCAGCAGTTTCGGGGTCCCCTCGTTCGGAGAGCAGTACTTC	CASSFGVPSFGEQYF
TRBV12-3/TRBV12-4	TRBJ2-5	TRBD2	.	TGTGCCAGCACCCGAGCGGGGGGGTTCCAAGAGACCCAGTACTTC	CASTRAGGFQETQYF
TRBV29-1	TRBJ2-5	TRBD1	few	TGCAGCGTTGAAGGGGTTCGGGGACAGGGGGCACGAGAGACCCAGTACTTC	CSVEGVRGQGARETQYF
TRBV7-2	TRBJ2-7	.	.	TGTGCCAGCAGCTACAAAAGGACGGGCTCCTACGAGCAGTACTTC	CASSYKRTGSYEQYF
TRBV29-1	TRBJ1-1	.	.	TGCAGCGTTGAGGTTCCTGTAAGCACTGAAGCTTTCTTT	CSVEVPVSTEAFF
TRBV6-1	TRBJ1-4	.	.	TGTGCCAGCAGTGATGCCATTGGGGGCAAGGGAAAACTGTTTTTT	CASSDAIGGKGKLFF